The clone carrying this T cell receptor beta chain was detected ten times or more. The antigen remains undetermined. The data were taken from a study of breast tumors, draining lymph nodes, adjacent tissues. Study-level findings and limits: Tumor TCR diversity was below lymph nodes but above nontumor tissue. Most tumor T cells seemingly derive from lymph node, then expand in tumor.

TCRdb redid the calling of the multiplex PCR reads with MiXCR, one entry per CDR3 protein. The table has more than 250,000 distinct CDR3 sequences, around 30% seen once. CDR1 MNHNS and CDR2 SASEGT come from the germline V gene. CDR3 length: 15 amino acids. Trimming pared 6 bases from V and 8 bases from J, leaving 17 bases between. Breast cancer patients provided tissue from their axillary draining lymph nodes. What was sequenced was axillary lymph node tissue. The chain uses TRBV6-1 and TRBJ1-6; a weak D match, TRBD1 (5 bases). The TCR originated in a female donor with breast cancer. Some clones in this sample may be carry-over from other donors' samples. The CDR3 loop is CASSQTDNLDSPLHF. The CDR3 DNA is TGTGCCAGCAGCCAGACAGACAACCTGGATTCACCCCTCCACTTT.